Following are 8 T cell receptor beta chains from one sample sequenced in a study of blood T cell repertoires in COVID-19. Clones were read by immunoSEQ multiplex PCR, and TCRdb kept only the in-frame ones, dropping some. The repertoire holds 100,000 to 150,000 clones, with around 89% as singletons. The sequencing input was peripheral blood. These receptor sequences come from a man aged 45-65 years with active or convalescent COVID-19.

Only one count was recorded for this clone. In DNA, the CDR3 is TGTGCCAGCAGTTTAATAGAGACTGCAACTAATGAAAAACTGTTTTTT. Its protein is CASSLIETATNEKLFF. V gene TRBV27 combines with J gene TRBJ1-4; D gene ambiguous. The CDR3 extends over 16 amino acids. Germline V lookup: CDR1 MNHEY, CDR2 SMNVEV (reference sequence). V lost 2 bases and J 0 bases, leaving 10 bases between the germline ends.

The chain couples TRBV30 to TRBJ2-5; the D gene is possibly TRBD1 (5 bases). The V end was cut by 0 bases, the J end by 3 bases, with 8 bases between. This CDR3 comprises 13 residues. Germline values: CDR1 GTSNPN, CDR2 SVGIG (reference sequence). In DNA form, the CDR3 reads TGTGCCTGGAGTGTTGGACAAAAAGAGACCCAGTACTTC. This encodes CAWSVGQKETQYF.

This chain links TRBV20-1 with TRBJ1-2; D uncertain. CDR3 length: 12 amino acids. Germline CDR1 is DFQATT and CDR2 is SNEGSKA (reference sequence). V lost 3 bases and J 0 bases, leaving 5 bases between the germline ends. The CDR3 bases are TGCAGTGCTAGTGGAGCTAACTATGGCTACACCTTC. Protein sequence: CSASGANYGYTF.

CDR3 DNA sequence: TGTGCCACCAGTGATGCTCGCACAGGAGATAAAAACACCATATATTTT. As protein: CATSDARTGDKNTIYF. The rearrangement links TRBV24-1 to TRBJ1-3, with D possibly TRBD1 on 5 matching bases. Trimming stripped 3 bases from V and 6 bases from J, with 17 bases between. This CDR3 has 16 residues. The V gene's germline CDR1 is KGHDR and CDR2 SFDVKD.

The chain has TRBV5-4 and TRBJ2-5; 9 bases align to TRBD1. V trimming: 0 bases; J trimming: 5 bases; junction bases outside the gene matches: 11. Germline CDR1 SGHNT, CDR2 YYREEE (reference sequence). This CDR3 contains 17 residues. CDR3 DNA: TGTGCCAGCAGCTTGGGAAGGATACAGGGGGCGACGGAGACCCAGTACTTC. This encodes CASSLGRIQGATETQYF. Supplemented by reference TRBV5-4 and TRBJ2-5, the full variable domain reads ETGVTQSPTHLIKTRGQQVTLRCSSQSGHNTVSWYQQALGQGPQFIFQYYREEENGRGNFPPRFSGLQFPNYSSELNVNALELDDSALYLCASSLGRIQGATETQYFGPGTRLLVL.

The rearrangement joins TRBV5-1 to TRBJ2-1; 7 nucleotides line up with TRBD1. In germline, CDR1 is SGHRS, CDR2 YFSETQ. This CDR3 is 17 amino acids long. V shed 1 base, J shed 3 bases, and the junction held 10 bases outside the gene matches. In nucleotides, the CDR3 is TGCGCCAGCAGCTTGAGGGCGACAGGGAATTTCTACAATGAGCAGTTCTTC. Encoded protein: CASSLRATGNFYNEQFF.

The chain carries TRBV30 and TRBJ2-1; D perhaps matches TRBD2 (5 bases). This CDR3 region has 16 residues. V was shortened by 1 base and J by 5 bases, with 18 bases between the two germline ends. Germline V CDR1 and CDR2: GTSNPN, SVGIG (reference sequence). The CDR3 loop is CAWSETGNRVNNEQFF. CDR3 sequence (DNA): TGTGCCTGGAGTGAAACGGGAAACCGAGTTAACAATGAGCAGTTCTTC.

This chain links TRBV19 with TRBJ1-2; D unresolved. The CDR3 sequence is 12 residues long. The V gene's germline CDR1 is LNHDA and CDR2 SQIVND (reference sequence). Trimming removed 4 bases at V and 8 bases at J, with 11 bases between. The CDR3 nucleotides read TGTGCCAGTAGTAAGGCCGAGGGAGGCTACACCTTC. Translation: CASSKAEGGYTF.